A single sample is the source of the 26 T cell receptor beta chains below, sequenced in a study of OX40 agonist ivuxolimab in advanced cancers. The table came from immunoSEQ multiplex PCR; TCRdb's copy has only in-frame clones and leaves some out. The sample lists over 10,000 clones, over 75% seen once, with about 25% in the top ten. The specimen comprised CD4+ or CD8+ T cells sorted from blood, sampled in a trial of the OX40 agonist ivuxolimab. These receptors were obtained from an adult with an advanced solid tumor such as melanoma, head and neck, liver or kidney cancer.

The V and J genes are TRBV18 and TRBJ1-5; TRBD1 matches at 7 bases. The V gene end was trimmed by 6 bases and the J gene end by 3 bases; junction bases not matched to a gene: 8. Germline V lookup: CDR1 KGHSH, CDR2 LQKENI. The CDR3 extends over 15 amino acids. The CDR3 sequence is CASSLGTESNQPQHF. CDR3 nucleotide sequence: TGTGCCAGCTCCCTAGGGACAGAGTCCAATCAGCCCCAGCATTTT. Full variable domain (missing parts from reference TRBV18 and TRBJ1-5): NAGVMQNPRHLVRRRGQEARLRCSPMKGHSHVYWYRQLPEEGLKFMVYLQKENIIDESGMPKERFSAEFPKEGPSILRIQQVVRGDSAAYFCASSLGTESNQPQHFGDGTRLSIL.

The sample holds one count of this clone. The junction shows a germline mismatch at one end, possibly a read error. J is TRBJ2-6 and V is TRBV7-7; 12 nucleotides align to TRBD1. Germline V gene data show CDR1 as SSHAT and CDR2 as FNYEAQ (reference sequence). This CDR3 is built from 18 residues. The CDR3 DNA follows: TGTGCTAGCAGCTTAGGGGGACAGGGGGCGTCTGGGGCCAACGTCCTGACTTTC. Protein: CASSLGGQGASGANVLTF. Full variable domain (rest looked up from reference TRBV7-7 and TRBJ2-6): GAGVSQSPRYKVTKRGQDVTLRCDPISSHATLYWYQQALGQGPEFLTYFNYEAQPDKSGLPSDRFSAERPEGSISTLTIQRTEQRDSAMYRCASSLGGQGASGANVLTFGAGSRLTVL.

This chain joins TRBV28 and TRBJ2-7; 7 bases map to TRBD2. CDR1 is MDHEN, CDR2 SYDVKM, per germline. CDR3 length: 14 residues. J lost 2 bases, V lost 5 bases, and 6 bases had no gene match. The DNA of the CDR3 is TGTGCCAGCAGTATAAAGCGGGACCCCTACGAGCAGTACTTC. It encodes CASSIKRDPYEQYF.

A few counts support this clone. The chain is built from TRBV6-1 and TRBJ1-5; 10 bases fit TRBD1. Germline V gene sequence: CDR1 MNHNS, CDR2 SASEGT. V trimming: 7 bases; J trimming: 3 bases; junction bases outside the gene matches: 6. This CDR3 has 15 amino acids. The CDR3 bases are TGTGCCAGCACCGGACAGGGGGGGGACAATCAGCCCCAGCATTTT. Encoded protein: CASTGQGGDNQPQHF.

The count of this clone is one. The rearrangement uses TRBV11-2 and TRBJ2-3, with D uncertain. Germline loops: CDR1 SGHAT, CDR2 FQNNGV. The CDR3 is 16 amino acids. The germline V and J ends were trimmed by 5 bases and 2 bases, with 17 bases remaining between them. The CDR3 DNA is TGTGCCAGCAGCCTTCTACTCACTTTGCCCACAGATACGCAGTATTTT. Its protein is CASSLLLTLPTDTQYF. Full variable domain (outside the CDR3, taken from reference TRBV11-2 and TRBJ2-3): EAGVAQSPRYKIIEKRQSVAFWCNPISGHATLYWYQQILGQGPKLLIQFQNNGVVDDSQLPKDRFSAERLKGVDSTLKIQPAKLEDSAVYLCASSLLLTLPTDTQYFGPGTRLTVL.

The chain uses TRBV28 and TRBJ2-2; 14 positions match TRBD2. Germline trimming cut 5 bases from V and 4 bases from J; bases unmatched to any gene: 12. The CDR3 has 19 residues. CDR1 is MDHEN and CDR2 is SYDVKM in the germline V gene. The CDR3 sequence: CASSPILGLAGASTGELFF. DNA of the CDR3: TGTGCCAGCAGTCCCATACTGGGACTAGCGGGAGCGAGCACCGGGGAGCTGTTTTTT.

J is TRBJ2-7 and V is TRBV5-6; D may be TRBD2 (5 bases). CDR1 is SGHDT, CDR2 YYEEEE, per germline. There are 12 residues in the CDR3. V was shortened by 4 bases and J by 2 bases, with 7 bases between the two germline ends. Written as DNA, the CDR3 is TGTGCCAGCAGCGCCGGGACCTACGAGCAGTACTTC. Translating it yields CASSAGTYEQYF.

The rearrangement joins TRBV6-5 to TRBJ2-3; 10 positions match TRBD1. V shed 5 bases and J 4 bases; nucleotides not matched to a gene: 3. The CDR3 is 14 residues long. Germline CDR1 MNHEY, CDR2 SVGAGI. The chain's CDR3 is CASSEGTGADTQYF. CDR3 in DNA: TGTGCCAGCAGTGAAGGGACAGGGGCAGATACGCAGTATTTT.

The count of this clone is one. This rearrangement joins TRBV19 to TRBJ2-7, with 7 bases aligning to TRBD1. V trimming: 3 bases; J trimming: 4 bases; junction bases outside the gene matches: 6. CDR1 LNHDA and CDR2 SQIVND come from the germline V gene (reference sequence). CDR3 size: 14 residues. The CDR3 loop reads CASSMVQGKYEQYF. CDR3 coding DNA: TGTGCCAGTAGTATGGTACAGGGGAAGTACGAGCAGTACTTC.

This chain joins TRBV5-5 and TRBJ2-5, with 7 positions matching TRBD1. Germline CDR1 and CDR2: SGHKS and YYEKEE (reference sequence). The junction had 8 bases not matched to a gene; V was cut back by 4 bases and J by 5 bases. The CDR3 runs 14 residues. The CDR3 DNA is TGTGCCAGCAGCCTCCCGACAGGGTTGGAGACCCAGTACTTC. Protein sequence: CASSLPTGLETQYF. Supplemented by reference TRBV5-5 and TRBJ2-5, the full variable domain reads DAGVTQSPTHLIKTRGQQVTLRCSPISGHKSVSWYQQVLGQGPQFIFQYYEKEERGRGNFPDRFSARQFPNYSSELNVNALLLGDSALYLCASSLPTGLETQYFGPGTRLLVL.

V and J are TRBV9 and TRBJ2-3; D unclear. Germline values: CDR1 SGDLS, CDR2 YYNGEE. The CDR3 sequence is 15 residues long. Trimming pared 0 bases from V and 4 bases from J, leaving 12 bases between. The CDR3 region is CASSVAGPAPDTQYF. The CDR3 bases are TGTGCCAGCAGCGTAGCCGGCCCAGCCCCAGATACGCAGTATTTT.

As regards this clone: A read error may account for a junction end that differs from germline. The chain joins TRBV7-3 to TRBJ2-3; D is ambiguous. CDR1 and CDR2 (germline): SGHTA, FQGTGA. The CDR3 sequence is 14 residues long. The CDR3 DNA follows: TGTGCCAGCAGCCTAACCGGGTCTTGGGATACGCAGTATTTT. Its protein product is CASSLTGSWDTQYF.

This clone was recorded only once. V usage is TRBV7-9 and J usage is TRBJ2-1; 10 bases are a match to TRBD1. This CDR3 is built from 17 residues. Germline V gene data show CDR1 as SEHNR and CDR2 as FQNEAQ (reference sequence). V dropped 5 bases and J dropped 8; count of bases not matched to a gene: 15. The CDR3 DNA sequence: TGTGCCAGCAGCGTAACGACGATCCGGGACAGGGGTTATGAGCAGTTCTTC. This codes for CASSVTTIRDRGYEQFF.

The chain links TRBV7-9 to TRBJ1-1; 9 positions match TRBD1. The CDR3 has 16 residues. The germline CDR1 and CDR2 sequences are SEHNR and FQNEAQ (reference sequence). V gave up 7 bases and J gave up 0 bases; unmatched junction bases: 9. DNA for the CDR3: TGTGCCAGCACCGGGACAGGGACTGGGATGAACACTGAAGCTTTCTTT. Its protein is CASTGTGTGMNTEAFF.

This clone was counted between two and nine times. The chain combines TRBV5-6 with TRBJ1-3; 9 bases align to TRBD1. V was clipped by 2 bases and J by 4 bases; unmatched bases: 7. The CDR3 is 16 amino acids. Looked up from germline, CDR1 is SGHDT and CDR2 is YYEEEE. The CDR3 DNA reads as TGTGCCAGCAGCTTTGGGACAGGGTATCTAGGAAACACCATATATTTT. Its protein is CASSFGTGYLGNTIYF.

J is TRBJ2-5 and V is TRBV25-1, with 9 positions matching TRBD2. Germline CDR1 MGHDK, CDR2 SYGVNS. The CDR3 has 16 residues. V was clipped by 0 bases and J by 1 base; unmatched bases: 3. The CDR3 DNA reads as TGTGCCAGCAGTGAATACGGGACTAGCAGCCAAGAGACCCAGTACTTC. Translated: CASSEYGTSSQETQYF.

This chain links TRBV5-1 with TRBJ2-2; D unclear. The CDR3 extends over 13 amino acids. Trimming took 7 bases from V and 9 from J, leaving 16 bases between them. CDR1 is SGHRS, CDR2 YFSETQ, per germline. This CDR3 is CASHWASGRELFF. The DNA for the CDR3 is TGCGCCAGCCATTGGGCGTCCGGCCGGGAGCTGTTTTTT. Combining the CDR3 with reference TRBV5-1 and TRBJ2-2 gives the whole variable domain KAGVTQTPRYLIKTRGQQVTLSCSPISGHRSVSWYQQTPGQGLQFLFEYFSETQRNKGNFPGRFSGRQFSNSRSEMNVSTLELGDSALYLCASHWASGRELFFGEGSRLTVL.

This clone appeared a single time. The V gene is TRBV13, the J gene TRBJ2-7, with 9 nucleotides matching TRBD2. J lost 3 bases, V lost 4 bases, and 16 bases had no gene match. Germline CDR1 reads PRHDT; CDR2 reads FYEKMQ (reference sequence). This CDR3 has 18 residues. DNA of the CDR3: TGTGCCAGCAGCTCGAGGGGTTGGGCTAGCGGGACGTACTACGAGCAGTACTTC. It specifies CASSSRGWASGTYYEQYF.

A word on this clone: This could be a read error, since a much larger clone is one nucleotide away. The chain links TRBV19 to TRBJ2-7, with D tentatively TRBD1 (6 bases). V dropped 5 bases and J dropped 3 bases, with 14 bases sitting between them. Looked up from germline, CDR1 is LNHDA and CDR2 is SQIVND (reference sequence). The CDR3 extends over 14 amino acids. The chain's CDR3 is CASSLTGNLYEQYF. DNA of the CDR3: TGTGCCAGTAGTCTAACAGGGAATCTCTACGAGCAGTACTTC.

This chain uses TRBV6-1 with TRBJ2-7; D perhaps matches TRBD2 (7 bases). The CDR3 has 15 residues. CDR1 is MNHNS, CDR2 SASEGT, per germline. Trimming cost V 3 bases and J 3 bases, with 15 bases left between them. CDR3 in DNA: TGTGCCAGCAGTGAGGGAGGGGGGGCCGGCTACGAGCAGTACTTC. Protein sequence: CASSEGGGAGYEQYF.

The V call is TRBV7-2, the J call TRBJ2-7, with D perhaps matching TRBD1 (5 bases). Trimming took off 5 bases at V and 5 bases at J, with 28 bases between the two ends. Looked up from germline, CDR1 is SGHTA and CDR2 is FQGNSA. The length of the CDR3 is 18 residues. CDR3 DNA sequence: TGTGCCAGCAGCGCCCCCAGGGCCCAAGGTGGTCTTTGGGACGAGCAGTACTTC. Protein product: CASSAPRAQGGLWDEQYF.

This chain connects TRBV7-8 to TRBJ2-7, with 8 bases that match TRBD1. CDR3 length: 16 residues. V gave up 3 bases and J gave up 3 bases; unmatched junction bases: 10. In germline, CDR1 is SGHVS, CDR2 FQNEAQ. The CDR3 spells CASSFGAGQDLYEQYF. In DNA form, the CDR3 reads TGTGCCAGCAGCTTCGGGGCGGGACAGGATCTCTACGAGCAGTACTTC.

The J gene is TRBJ2-7, the V gene TRBV7-2; D remains ambiguous. The CDR3 totals 17 residues. Germline CDR1 and CDR2: SGHTA and FQGNSA. V lost 2 bases and J lost 6, with 23 bases in between. CDR3 amino acids: CASSLSGQNLPSGEQYF. CDR3 nucleotides: TGTGCCAGCAGCTTATCCGGCCAGAACCTCCCTTCTGGCGAGCAGTACTTC. Combining the CDR3 with reference TRBV7-2 and TRBJ2-7 gives the whole variable domain GAGVSQSPSNKVTEKGKDVELRCDPISGHTALYWYRQSLGQGLEFLIYFQGNSAPDKSGLPSDRFSAERTGGSVSTLTIQRTQQEDSAVYLCASSLSGQNLPSGEQYFGPGTRLTVT.

CDR3 in amino acids: CASRRGRGLVGSNEQFF. For the CDR3, the DNA is TGTGCCAGCAGAAGGGGCAGGGGGCTGGTCGGAAGCAATGAGCAGTTCTTC. The chain carries TRBV2 and TRBJ2-1, with 8 nucleotides matching TRBD1. The CDR3 runs 17 residues. V gave up 6 bases and J gave up 6 bases; unmatched junction bases: 16. CDR1 is SNHLY, CDR2 FYNNEI, per germline.

This clone was picked up a small number of times. The chain combines TRBV4-2 with TRBJ2-7, with TRBD2 as a possible D gene (8 bases). V was shortened by 4 bases and J by 6 bases, with 37 bases between the two germline ends. In germline, CDR1 is LGHNA, CDR2 YNFKEQ. This CDR3 comprises 21 residues. CDR3 DNA sequence: TGTGCCAGCAGCCGTCACCTATCGGGGACAGCGGTGGACGGGAGGGTAGGCGAGCAGTACTTC. Translating gives CASSRHLSGTAVDGRVGEQYF.

V gene TRBV7-6 combines with J gene TRBJ2-7, with D perhaps TRBD2 (6 bases). The CDR3 length is 16 residues. Trimming shortened V by 2 bases and J by 0 bases, and 14 bases separated the two germline ends. Germline V gives CDR1 SGHVS, CDR2 FNYEAQ. The chain's CDR3 is CASSLFSGTGSYEQYF. DNA for the CDR3: TGTGCCAGCAGCTTATTTAGCGGCACGGGCTCCTACGAGCAGTACTTC.